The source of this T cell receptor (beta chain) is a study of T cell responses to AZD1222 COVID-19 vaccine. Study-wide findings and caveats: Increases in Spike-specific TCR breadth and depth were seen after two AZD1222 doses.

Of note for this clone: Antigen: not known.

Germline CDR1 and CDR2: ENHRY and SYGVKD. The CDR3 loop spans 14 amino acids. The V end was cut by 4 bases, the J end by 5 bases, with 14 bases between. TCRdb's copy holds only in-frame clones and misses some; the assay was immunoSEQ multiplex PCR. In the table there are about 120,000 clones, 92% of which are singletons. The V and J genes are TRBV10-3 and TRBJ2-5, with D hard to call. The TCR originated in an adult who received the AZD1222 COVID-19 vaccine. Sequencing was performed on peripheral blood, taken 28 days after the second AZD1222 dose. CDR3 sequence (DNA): TGTGCCATCAGTGTAGGCACCTCCAGCGAGACCCAGTACTTC. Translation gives CAISVGTSSETQYF.